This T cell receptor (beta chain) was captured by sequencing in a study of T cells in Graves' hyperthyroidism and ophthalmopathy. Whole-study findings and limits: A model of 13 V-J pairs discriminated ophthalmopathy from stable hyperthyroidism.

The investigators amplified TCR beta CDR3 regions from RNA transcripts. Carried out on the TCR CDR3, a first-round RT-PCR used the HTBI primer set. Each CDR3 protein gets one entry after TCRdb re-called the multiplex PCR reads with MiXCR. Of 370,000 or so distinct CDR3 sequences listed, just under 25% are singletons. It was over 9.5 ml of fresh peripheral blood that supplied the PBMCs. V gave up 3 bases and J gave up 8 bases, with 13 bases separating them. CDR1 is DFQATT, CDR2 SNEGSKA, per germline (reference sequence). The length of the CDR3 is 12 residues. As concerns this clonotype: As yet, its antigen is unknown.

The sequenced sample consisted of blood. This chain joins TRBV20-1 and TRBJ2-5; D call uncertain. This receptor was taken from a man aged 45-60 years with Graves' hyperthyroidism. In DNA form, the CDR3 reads TGCAGTGCTAGCCCAGCTATGGGTACCCAGTACTTC. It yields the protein CSASPAMGTQYF.